These 25 T cell receptor beta chains were all obtained from the same sample, sequenced in a study of blood T cell repertoires in COVID-19. The method was immunoSEQ multiplex PCR; TCRdb's version includes in-frame clones alone and lacks a portion of them. The table shows around 250,000 clones, with around 85% occurring only once. The material sequenced was PBMCs or T cells enriched from blood (not recorded which). The receptors originated from a woman in her 50s with acute COVID-19.

The chain carries TRBV6-5 and TRBJ1-2, with 7 positions matching TRBD1. The V segment lost 6 bases and the J segment 7 bases; nucleotides outside the gene matches: 11. Germline loops: CDR1 MNHEY, CDR2 SVGAGI. The CDR3 is 14 residues long. The CDR3 loop is CASRSLDREFGYTF. CDR3 bases: TGTGCCAGCAGGTCTCTCGACAGGGAGTTTGGCTACACCTTC.

The chain combines TRBV7-2 with TRBJ2-3, with 8 positions matching TRBD2. CDR1 and CDR2 from the germline V gene are SGHTA and FQGNSA. This CDR3 spans 16 amino acids. The V gene end was trimmed by 6 bases and the J gene end by 2 bases; junction bases not matched to a gene: 10. In nucleotides, the CDR3 is TGTGCCAGCAGGCCCGCGGGGGGCGAACTCACAGATACGCAGTATTTT. It specifies CASRPAGGELTDTQYF. The full variable domain, with the rest looked up from reference TRBV7-2 and TRBJ2-3, is GAGVSQSPSNKVTEKGKDVELRCDPISGHTALYWYRQSLGQGLEFLIYFQGNSAPDKSGLPSDRFSAERTGGSVSTLTIQRTQQEDSAVYLCASRPAGGELTDTQYFGPGTRLTVL.

This chain connects TRBV10-3 to TRBJ1-5, with a possible D match to TRBD1 (6 bases). The CDR3 loop spans 15 amino acids. The V end was cut by 2 bases, the J end by 0 bases, with 8 bases between. Germline CDR1 and CDR2: ENHRY and SYGVKD. The CDR3 coding sequence is TGTGCCATCAGTGAGCGACAGGATAGCAATCAGCCCCAGCATTTT. This translates into CAISERQDSNQPQHF.

The CDR3 sequence is CATSRTGESYNEQFF. For the CDR3, the DNA is TGTGCCACCAGCAGAACAGGGGAGTCCTACAATGAGCAGTTCTTC. The rearrangement joins TRBV15 to TRBJ2-1; TRBD1 aligns across 7 bases. Germline CDR1 reads LNHNV; CDR2 reads YYDKDF (reference sequence). The CDR3 has 15 residues. J was trimmed by 1 base and V by 2 bases; bases with no gene match: 2.

This clone was picked up many times. The genes are TRBV7-9 and TRBJ2-1; weak D call: TRBD1 (6 bases). V shed 5 bases and J shed 7 bases, with 9 bases lying between them. This CDR3 contains 12 residues. The V gene's germline CDR1 is SEHNR and CDR2 FQNEAQ (reference sequence). CDR3 sequence: CASSMQGNEQFF. CDR3 bases: TGTGCCAGCAGCATGCAGGGGAATGAGCAGTTCTTC.

Only one count was recorded for this clone. The CDR3 DNA reads as TGTGCCAGCAGCTCTTTAAGGAGTGGCGGCTACACCTTC. Protein: CASSSLRSGGYTF. The chain recombines TRBV7-2 with TRBJ1-2; D is uncertain. The germline V gene encodes CDR1 SGHTA and CDR2 FQGNSA. The CDR3 loop spans 13 amino acids. The V end lost 4 bases, the J end lost 8 bases, and 14 bases lay between the germline ends.

V usage is TRBV13 and J usage is TRBJ1-3; 8 nucleotides agree with TRBD1. Germline V lookup: CDR1 PRHDT, CDR2 FYEKMQ (reference sequence). This CDR3 region has 14 residues. Losses at the gene ends were 5 bases for V and 7 bases for J; bases not matched to a gene: 7. CDR3 nucleotide sequence: TGTGCCAGCAGCACCGGACAGGGTATCAACACCATATATTTT. This encodes CASSTGQGINTIYF.

This sequence joins TRBV4-3 and TRBJ1-1; D remains ambiguous. Germline V gives CDR1 LGHNA, CDR2 YSLEER. Deletions cut 0 bases from V and 0 bases from J, with 14 bases between. This CDR3 contains 17 residues. CDR3 sequence (DNA): TGCGCCAGCAGCCAAGATCAGTTTGGGCAGATGAACACTGAAGCTTTCTTT. Its translation is CASSQDQFGQMNTEAFF.

Remarks on this clone: At the DNA level, this CDR3 is encoded by other sequences in the same sample as well. This sequence joins TRBV5-1 and TRBJ1-1; 10 bases are shared with TRBD1. The V gene's germline CDR1 is SGHRS and CDR2 YFSETQ. The CDR3 contains 14 residues. Trimming took 0 bases from V and 4 from J; bases not matched to a gene: 0. The CDR3 nucleotides read TGCGCCAGCAGCTTGGGGACAGGGGGCACTGAAGCTTTCTTT. Amino acids: CASSLGTGGTEAFF.

The chain recombines TRBV10-3 with TRBJ1-1, with 11 bases lining up with TRBD1. Looked up from germline, CDR1 is ENHRY and CDR2 is SYGVKD. Trimming took 4 bases from V and 8 from J; bases not matched to a gene: 9. CDR3 size: 15 residues. The CDR3 nucleotides read TGTGCCATCAGTGGGTCGGATGGGGACAGGGGGGAAGCTTTCTTT. Translating it yields CAISGSDGDRGEAFF.

This chain uses TRBV21-1 with TRBJ2-4; TRBD1 is taken as the D call from the table, unchecked against the DNA. TRBV21-1 is termed a pseudogene. CDR3 size: 22 residues. CDR3 protein: CASSLDRGRPKNGDLAKNIQYF. CDR3 DNA sequence: TGTGCCAGCAGCCTGGACAGGGGGCGGCCCAAAAATGGGGACCTAGCCAAAAACATTCAGTACTTC.

This chain uses TRBV5-4 with TRBJ1-5; D might be TRBD1 (5 bases). This CDR3 comprises 14 residues. CDR1 is SGHNT and CDR2 is YYREEE in the germline V gene (reference sequence). Between the trimmed V and J ends, which lost 5 bases and 4 bases, there was a span of 13 bases. Here the CDR3 DNA reads TGTGCCAGCAGTCATTCAGGGTCTAATCAGCCCCAGCATTTT. Protein sequence: CASSHSGSNQPQHF. The full variable domain, rest sourced from reference TRBV5-4 and TRBJ1-5, is ETGVTQSPTHLIKTRGQQVTLRCSSQSGHNTVSWYQQALGQGPQFIFQYYREEENGRGNFPPRFSGLQFPNYSSELNVNALELDDSALYLCASSHSGSNQPQHFGDGTRLSIL.

The gene calls are TRBV5-1 and TRBJ1-3; tentative D call: TRBD1 (5 bases). The germline V and J ends were trimmed by 7 bases and 0 bases, with 17 bases remaining between them. From germline, CDR1 is SGHRS and CDR2 YFSETQ. This CDR3 is built from 16 residues. CDR3 in DNA: TGCGCCAGCTCTGGCGGGGCAGCCAACTCTGGAAACACCATATATTTT. It specifies CASSGGAANSGNTIYF.

This clone was detected many times. V gene TRBV10-3 combines with J gene TRBJ1-1; TRBD1 matches 8 bases. CDR1 and CDR2 from the germline V gene are ENHRY and SYGVKD. V gave up 6 bases and J gave up 2 bases; unmatched junction bases: 5. The CDR3 has 14 amino acids. In DNA form, the CDR3 reads TGTGCCATCAGGCAGGGACAGGCCAACACTGAAGCTTTCTTT. Translating gives CAIRQGQANTEAFF.

V is TRBV11-2 and J is TRBJ2-2; no reliable D call. The germline V gene encodes CDR1 SGHAT and CDR2 FQNNGV. V lost 5 bases to trimming and J lost 1 base, with 14 bases between them. CDR3 length: 16 amino acids. CDR3 sequence: CASSRNRLRNTGELFF. For the CDR3, the DNA is TGTGCCAGCAGCCGAAACCGACTGAGGAACACCGGGGAGCTGTTTTTT.

The chain couples TRBV19 to TRBJ1-1, with TRBD1 matching 7 bases. CDR1 and CDR2 from the germline V gene are LNHDA and SQIVND (reference sequence). V shed 1 base and J 8 bases; nucleotides not matched to a gene: 1. This CDR3 comprises 12 residues. CDR3 region: CASSIGQGEAFF. The CDR3 DNA sequence: TGTGCCAGTAGTATAGGACAGGGAGAAGCTTTCTTT.

This chain connects TRBV7-2 to TRBJ2-1; 8 nucleotides agree with TRBD2. Germline lookup yields CDR1 SGHTA and CDR2 FQGNSA. Trimming at V came to 5 bases and at J to 4 bases, leaving 7 bases not matched to a gene. This CDR3 spans 15 amino acids. The CDR3 nucleotides read TGTGCCAGCAGCCCTATTGCGGGGGGTTACAATGAGCAGTTCTTC. Encoded protein: CASSPIAGGYNEQFF.

This clone was seen a handful of times. The CDR3, as DNA: TGTGCCATCAGCCCGACAGGTAACGGCTATGGCTACACCTTC. This encodes CAISPTGNGYGYTF. The rearrangement links TRBV10-3 to TRBJ1-2; a possible D gene is TRBD1 (6 bases). The germline V and J ends were trimmed by 6 bases and 4 bases, with 15 bases remaining between them. Germline CDR1 and CDR2: ENHRY and SYGVKD. The CDR3 has 14 residues.

The chain uses TRBV7-2 and TRBJ1-1, with D maybe TRBD1 (6 bases). Germline values: CDR1 SGHTA, CDR2 FQGNSA. This CDR3 is built from 13 residues. Trimming left V 5 bases short and J 5 bases short, with 12 bases between. CDR3 DNA: TGTGCCAGCAGCAACTATAGGGGGACTGAAGCTTTCTTT. Translating it yields CASSNYRGTEAFF.

The CDR3 protein is CASSLPSLGQLHYGYTF. The CDR3 DNA reads TGCGCCAGCAGCCTACCGAGCCTCGGACAGCTACACTATGGCTACACCTTC. The chain recombines TRBV5-1 with TRBJ1-2; tentative D call: TRBD1 (6 bases). With 4 bases removed from V and 3 bases from J, the gap between germline ends came to 22 bases. Germline CDR1 reads SGHRS; CDR2 reads YFSETQ. The CDR3 is 17 amino acids. The whole variable domain, remainder taken from reference TRBV5-1 and TRBJ1-2, is KAGVTQTPRYLIKTRGQQVTLSCSPISGHRSVSWYQQTPGQGLQFLFEYFSETQRNKGNFPGRFSGRQFSNSRSEMNVSTLELGDSALYLCASSLPSLGQLHYGYTFGSGTRLTVV.

This chain joins TRBV5-6 and TRBJ1-2, with D hard to call. CDR1 and CDR2 (germline): SGHDT, YYEEEE. V lost 0 bases and J lost 4, with 16 bases in between. This CDR3 has 16 amino acids. The CDR3 sequence: CASSLDRATVGYGYTF. In DNA, the CDR3 is TGTGCCAGCAGCTTGGACAGAGCAACGGTGGGCTATGGCTACACCTTC.

This sequence joins TRBV18 and TRBJ1-5; 9 nucleotides agree with TRBD1. This CDR3 has 16 amino acids. Germline-derived CDR1 and CDR2 are KGHSH and LQKENI. The junction had 8 bases not matched to a gene; V was cut back by 4 bases and J by 4 bases. The DNA for the CDR3 is TGTGCCAGCTCACATACAGGGGGCCGAGGGAATCAGCCCCAGCATTTT. Residues: CASSHTGGRGNQPQHF.

This clone was picked up one time. V gene TRBV7-9 combines with J gene TRBJ2-2; a weak D match, TRBD2 (6 bases). Trimming cost V 5 bases and J 6 bases, with 16 bases left between them. CDR3 length: 15 amino acids. Germline V gene data show CDR1 as SEHNR and CDR2 as FQNEAQ (reference sequence). The CDR3 protein is CASSPSEGPAGELFF. The CDR3 region has the DNA TGTGCCAGCAGCCCGTCGGAGGGGCCGGCCGGGGAGCTGTTTTTT.

The rearrangement uses TRBV7-2 and TRBJ2-7; 12 nucleotides agree with TRBD2. The CDR3 is 15 amino acids. The J segment lost 5 bases and the V segment lost 1 base, leaving 3 bases of the junction unmatched. Germline V gene data show CDR1 as SGHTA and CDR2 as FQGNSA. The CDR3 DNA sequence: TGTGCCAGCAGCTTAGGACTAGCGGGGGCCCACGAGCAGTACTTC. It translates to CASSLGLAGAHEQYF. Full variable domain (rest looked up from reference TRBV7-2 and TRBJ2-7): GAGVSQSPSNKVTEKGKDVELRCDPISGHTALYWYRQSLGQGLEFLIYFQGNSAPDKSGLPSDRFSAERTGGSVSTLTIQRTQQEDSAVYLCASSLGLAGAHEQYFGPGTRLTVT.

The chain links TRBV7-9 to TRBJ2-3, with 8 bases matching TRBD2. J was trimmed by 0 bases and V by 5 bases; bases with no gene match: 7. Germline-derived CDR1 and CDR2 are SEHNR and FQNEAQ (reference sequence). CDR3 length equals 16 residues. This CDR3 reads CASSRNSGGSTDTQYF. The CDR3 region has the DNA TGTGCCAGCAGCCGTAACAGCGGGGGTAGCACAGATACGCAGTATTTT.